The source of this T cell receptor beta chain is a study of blood T cells in healthy people across ages. Broader study findings: Per million T cells, TCR beta diversity dropped about linearly as age rose.

A second PCR, run for about 7 to 11 cycles, used a sample-barcoded 5' primer plus a J-beta primer mix. A template-switch adaptor containing 12 random nucleotides labeled each cDNA molecule. One entry per CDR3 protein results from TCRdb running MiXCR on the 5' RACE reads. This repertoire shows about 1 million distinct CDR3 sequences, more than 35% found once; its top ten account for 18%. This clonotype was detected a few times. Antigen: not known. Trimming removed 5 bases at V and 7 bases at J, with 11 bases between. There are 13 residues in the CDR3. The V gene's germline CDR1 is KGHDR and CDR2 SFDVKD.

The chain carries TRBV24-1 and TRBJ1-5; a weak D match, TRBD1 (6 bases). Sequencing was done on a sample of blood. The receptor was derived from a woman between 55 and 75 years old in good health. CDR3 nucleotide sequence: TGTGCCACCAGTGGGCCAGGGGAGCAGCCCCAGCATTTT. This encodes CATSGPGEQPQHF.